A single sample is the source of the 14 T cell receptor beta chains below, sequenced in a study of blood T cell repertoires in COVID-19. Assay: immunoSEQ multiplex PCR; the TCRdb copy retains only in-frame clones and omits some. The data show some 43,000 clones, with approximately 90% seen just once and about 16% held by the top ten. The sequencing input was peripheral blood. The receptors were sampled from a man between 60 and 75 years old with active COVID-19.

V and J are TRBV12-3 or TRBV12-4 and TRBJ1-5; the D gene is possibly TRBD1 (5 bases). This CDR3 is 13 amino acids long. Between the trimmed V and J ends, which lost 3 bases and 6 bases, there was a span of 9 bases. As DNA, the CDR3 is TGTGCCAGCAGTTTCCTAGGGGTTCAGCCCCAGCATTTT. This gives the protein CASSFLGVQPQHF.

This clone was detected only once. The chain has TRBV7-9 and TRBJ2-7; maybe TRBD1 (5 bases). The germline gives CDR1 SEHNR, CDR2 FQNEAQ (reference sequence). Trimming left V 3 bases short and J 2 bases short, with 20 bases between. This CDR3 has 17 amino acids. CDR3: CASSLPRDRLGAYEQYF. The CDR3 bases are TGTGCCAGCAGCTTGCCACGCGACAGATTAGGGGCCTACGAGCAGTACTTC.

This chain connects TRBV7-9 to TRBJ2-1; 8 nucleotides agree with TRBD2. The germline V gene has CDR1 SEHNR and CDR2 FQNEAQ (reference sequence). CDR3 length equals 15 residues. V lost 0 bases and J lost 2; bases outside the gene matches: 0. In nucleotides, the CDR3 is TGTGCCAGCAGCTTAGCTAGCGGGGCCTACAATGAGCAGTTCTTC. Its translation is CASSLASGAYNEQFF.

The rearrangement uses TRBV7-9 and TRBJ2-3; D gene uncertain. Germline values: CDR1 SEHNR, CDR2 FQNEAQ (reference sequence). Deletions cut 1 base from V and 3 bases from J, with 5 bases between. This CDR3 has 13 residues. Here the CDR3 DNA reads TGTGCCAGCAGCTTAGGACTTACAGATACGCAGTATTTT. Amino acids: CASSLGLTDTQYF.

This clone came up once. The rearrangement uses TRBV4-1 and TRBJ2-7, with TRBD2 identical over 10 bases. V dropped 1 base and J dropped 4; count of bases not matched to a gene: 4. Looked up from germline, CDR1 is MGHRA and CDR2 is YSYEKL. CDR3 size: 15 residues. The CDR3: CASSQAASGSYEQYF. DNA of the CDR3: TGCGCCAGCAGCCAAGCAGCTAGCGGGAGTTACGAGCAGTACTTC.

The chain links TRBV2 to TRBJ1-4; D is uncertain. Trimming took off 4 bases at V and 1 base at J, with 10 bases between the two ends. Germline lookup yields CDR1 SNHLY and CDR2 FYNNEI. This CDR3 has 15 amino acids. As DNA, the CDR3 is TGTGCCAGCAGTGCCCCAGGATTAACTAATGAAAAACTGTTTTTT. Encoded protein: CASSAPGLTNEKLFF.

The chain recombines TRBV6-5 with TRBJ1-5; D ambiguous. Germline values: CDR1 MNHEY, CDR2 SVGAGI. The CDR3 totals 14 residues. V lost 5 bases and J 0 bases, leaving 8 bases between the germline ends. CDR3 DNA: TGTGCCAGCAGTAACCGGGATAGCAATCAGCCCCAGCATTTT. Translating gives CASSNRDSNQPQHF.

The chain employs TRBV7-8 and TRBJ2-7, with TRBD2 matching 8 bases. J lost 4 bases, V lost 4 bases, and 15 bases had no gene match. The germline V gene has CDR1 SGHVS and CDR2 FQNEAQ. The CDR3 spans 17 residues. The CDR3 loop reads CASSSSRTGGSMYEQYF. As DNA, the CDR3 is TGTGCCAGCAGCTCATCAAGGACGGGAGGGAGTATGTACGAGCAGTACTTC.

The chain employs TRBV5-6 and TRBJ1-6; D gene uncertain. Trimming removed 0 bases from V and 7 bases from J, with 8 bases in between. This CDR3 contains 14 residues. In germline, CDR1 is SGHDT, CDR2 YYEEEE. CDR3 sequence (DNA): TGTGCCAGCAGCTTGGGGGCCTCGAATTCACCCCTCCACTTT. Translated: CASSLGASNSPLHF. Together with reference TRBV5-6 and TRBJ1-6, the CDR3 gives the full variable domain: DAGVTQSPTHLIKTRGQQVTLRCSPKSGHDTVSWYQQALGQGPQFIFQYYEEEERQRGNFPDRFSGHQFPNYSSELNVNALLLGDSALYLCASSLGASNSPLHFGNGTRLTVT.

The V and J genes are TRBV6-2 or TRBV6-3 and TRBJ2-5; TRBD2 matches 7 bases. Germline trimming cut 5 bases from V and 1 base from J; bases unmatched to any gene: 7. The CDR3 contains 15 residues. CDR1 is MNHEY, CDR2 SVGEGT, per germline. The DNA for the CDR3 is TGTGCCAGCAGTCACCGCCCGGGGGGCCAAGAGACCCAGTACTTC. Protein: CASSHRPGGQETQYF.

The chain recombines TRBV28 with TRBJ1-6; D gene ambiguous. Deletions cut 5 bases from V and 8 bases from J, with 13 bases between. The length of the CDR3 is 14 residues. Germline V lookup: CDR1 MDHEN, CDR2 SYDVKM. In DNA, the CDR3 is TGTGCCAGCAGTCTAGACCCGAGAGATTCACCCCTCCACTTT. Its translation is CASSLDPRDSPLHF.

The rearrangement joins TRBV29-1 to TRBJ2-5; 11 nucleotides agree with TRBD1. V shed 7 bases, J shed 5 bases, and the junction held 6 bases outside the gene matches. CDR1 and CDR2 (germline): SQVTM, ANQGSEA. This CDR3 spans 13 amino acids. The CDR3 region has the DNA TGCAGCGCGTCCGGGACAGGGGGGGAGACCCAGTACTTC. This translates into CSASGTGGETQYF.

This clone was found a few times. CDR3 in DNA: TGTGCCAGCAGCCTTGGGTGGGAGGGCTCGGAGCCCCAGCATTTT. Residues: CASSLGWEGSEPQHF. The chain uses TRBV9 and TRBJ1-5, with unresolved D. From germline, CDR1 is SGDLS and CDR2 YYNGEE. Trimming cost V 4 bases and J 8 bases, with 19 bases left between them. The CDR3 is 15 amino acids. The full variable domain, rest sourced from reference TRBV9 and TRBJ1-5, is DSGVTQTPKHLITATGQRVTLRCSPRSGDLSVYWYQQSLDQGLQFLIQYYNGEERAKGNILERFSAQQFPDLHSELNLSSLELGDSALYFCASSLGWEGSEPQHFGDGTRLSIL.

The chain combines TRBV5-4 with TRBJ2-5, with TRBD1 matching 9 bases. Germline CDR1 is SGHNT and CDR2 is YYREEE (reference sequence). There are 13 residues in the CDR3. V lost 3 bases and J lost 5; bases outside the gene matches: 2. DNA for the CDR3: TGTGCCAGCAGCTACAGGGGGCTGGAGACCCAGTACTTC. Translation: CASSYRGLETQYF.